Listed here are 26 T cell receptor beta chains from one sample, sequenced in a study of blood T cell repertoires in COVID-19. Clones were sequenced by immunoSEQ multiplex PCR, and TCRdb holds only the in-frame ones, with some missing. The table has some 30,000 clones, roughly 88% seen once. Specimen: peripheral blood. All receptors derive from a man between 65 and 80 years old with active or convalescent COVID-19.

The CDR3 sequence: CASSQDHYRTGVSGYTF. DNA for the CDR3: TGCGCCAGCAGCCAAGATCACTATAGGACAGGGGTTAGTGGCTACACCTTC. The chain links TRBV4-3 to TRBJ1-2; TRBD1 matches 9 bases. Trimming removed 0 bases from V and 7 bases from J; junction bases left unmatched: 12. CDR1 and CDR2 (germline): LGHNA, YSLEER. CDR3 length: 17 amino acids.

The genes are TRBV7-2 and TRBJ1-4, with 9 nucleotides matching TRBD1. Looked up from germline, CDR1 is SGHTA and CDR2 is FQGNSA. Losses at the gene ends were 4 bases for V and 6 bases for J; bases not matched to a gene: 6. The CDR3 has 15 amino acids. The CDR3 sequence is CASSSGQGLDEKLFF. The CDR3 bases are TGTGCCAGCAGCTCGGGACAGGGTTTGGATGAAAAACTGTTTTTT. The whole variable domain, filled in from reference TRBV7-2 and TRBJ1-4, reads GAGVSQSPSNKVTEKGKDVELRCDPISGHTALYWYRQSLGQGLEFLIYFQGNSAPDKSGLPSDRFSAERTGGSVSTLTIQRTQQEDSAVYLCASSSGQGLDEKLFFGSGTQLSVL.

This chain uses TRBV5-1 with TRBJ2-6, with TRBD1 matching 9 bases. Germline CDR1 is SGHRS and CDR2 is YFSETQ. The CDR3 has 17 residues. V lost 4 bases, J lost 0 bases, and 5 bases stayed unmatched. CDR3 DNA sequence: TGCGCCAGCAGCGGGGGACAGGGCTTCTCTGGGGCCAACGTCCTGACTTTC. It encodes CASSGGQGFSGANVLTF. Filled out from reference TRBV5-1 and TRBJ2-6, the complete variable domain reads KAGVTQTPRYLIKTRGQQVTLSCSPISGHRSVSWYQQTPGQGLQFLFEYFSETQRNKGNFPGRFSGRQFSNSRSEMNVSTLELGDSALYLCASSGGQGFSGANVLTFGAGSRLTVL.

The gene calls are TRBV15 and TRBJ1-2; no clear D. Germline CDR1 LNHNV, CDR2 YYDKDF (reference sequence). The CDR3 sequence is 14 residues long. V lost 0 bases, J lost 8 bases, and 13 bases lay in between. The CDR3, as DNA: TGTGCCACCAGCAGAGATGTAACAGCAAGGGGCTACACCTTC. This translates into CATSRDVTARGYTF.

The chain has TRBV7-9 and TRBJ1-1, with TRBD1 identical over 8 bases. Germline CDR1 reads SEHNR; CDR2 reads FQNEAQ (reference sequence). V dropped 5 bases and J dropped 5; count of bases not matched to a gene: 7. The CDR3 is 14 amino acids. This chain's CDR3 is CASSTQGGETEAFF. CDR3 in DNA: TGTGCCAGCAGCACACAGGGGGGAGAGACTGAAGCTTTCTTT.

This sequence joins TRBV19 and TRBJ1-1, with 10 nucleotides matching TRBD1. V gave up 6 bases and J gave up 0 bases; unmatched junction bases: 7. Germline V gene lookup returns CDR1 LNHDA and CDR2 SQIVND (reference sequence). CDR3 length equals 16 residues. CDR3 sequence: CASSPLGTGVNTEAFF. Here the CDR3 DNA reads TGTGCCAGTAGCCCTCTTGGGACAGGGGTGAACACTGAAGCTTTCTTT.

The chain carries TRBV25-1 and TRBJ2-4; D uncertain. Trimming removed 4 bases from V and 1 base from J, with 8 bases in between. Germline-derived CDR1 and CDR2 are MGHDK and SYGVNS. CDR3 size: 14 residues. Here the CDR3 DNA reads TGTGCCAGCAGTGCCCTCAGTGCCAAAAACATTCAGTACTTC. As protein: CASSALSAKNIQYF.

The rearrangement uses TRBV21-1 and TRBJ2-4; no DNA check was done on the table's D call, TRBD1. TRBV21-1 is flagged as a pseudogene. The CDR3 is 16 amino acids. CDR3 sequence (DNA): TGTGCCAGCAGCAAATATGACAGAGGAGCCAAAAACATTCAGTACTTC. Encoded protein: CASSKYDRGAKNIQYF.

This chain connects TRBV5-6 to TRBJ1-2; TRBD1 agrees at 8 bases. The CDR3 totals 16 residues. The germline V gene has CDR1 SGHDT and CDR2 YYEEEE. The trim removed 4 bases at V and 3 bases at J, leaving 11 bases unmatched. This CDR3 is CASSPYRTGMDYGYTF. DNA of the CDR3: TGTGCCAGCAGCCCTTATCGGACAGGGATGGACTATGGCTACACCTTC.

The CDR3 DNA reads TGTGCCTGCTGGGGGCCCACCGGGGAGCTGTTTTTT. Translating gives CACWGPTGELFF. This sequence joins TRBV19 and TRBJ2-2, with a weak D call TRBD1 (6 bases). Trimming took off 11 bases at V and 4 bases at J, with 11 bases between the two ends. The germline V gene encodes CDR1 LNHDA and CDR2 SQIVND (reference sequence). The CDR3 contains 12 residues.

V is TRBV6-5 and J is TRBJ1-3; D call uncertain. The CDR3 extends over 14 amino acids. Germline loops: CDR1 MNHEY, CDR2 SVGAGI. Trimming took 7 bases from V and 1 from J, leaving 11 bases between them. The CDR3 region is CASKGVLSGNTIYF. DNA for the CDR3: TGTGCCAGCAAAGGAGTTCTATCTGGAAACACCATATATTTT.

The chain joins TRBV15 to TRBJ1-3; D is perhaps TRBD1 (5 bases). This CDR3 has 16 residues. Trimming shortened V by 0 bases and J by 0 bases, and 9 bases separated the two germline ends. Looked up from germline, CDR1 is LNHNV and CDR2 is YYDKDF (reference sequence). CDR3 protein: CATSREGLISGNTIYF. CDR3 sequence (DNA): TGTGCCACCAGCAGAGAGGGACTGATCTCTGGAAACACCATATATTTT.

The V call is TRBV6-1, the J call TRBJ1-5, with 8 bases that match TRBD1. The CDR3 is made up of 16 amino acids. Germline CDR1 MNHNS, CDR2 SASEGT. The junction had 9 bases not matched to a gene; V was cut back by 2 bases and J by 6 bases. The CDR3 nucleotides read TGTGCCAGCAGTGAATCGGGACAGGTTAGCGGTCAGCCCCAGCATTTT. Its translation is CASSESGQVSGQPQHF.

The J gene is TRBJ2-2, the V gene TRBV18; D not resolved. V was clipped by 3 bases and J by 2 bases, with 7 bases between them. In germline, CDR1 is KGHSH, CDR2 LQKENI. The CDR3 length is 14 residues. The CDR3 protein is CASSPRPNTGELFF. The CDR3 bases are TGTGCCAGCTCACCGAGGCCTAACACCGGGGAGCTGTTTTTT.

The rearrangement links TRBV6-6 to TRBJ2-7; D may be TRBD1 (5 bases). This CDR3 has 14 amino acids. From germline, CDR1 is MNHNY and CDR2 SVGAGI (reference sequence). The V end was cut by 5 bases, the J end by 2 bases, with 13 bases between. This chain's CDR3 is CASSPTDRPYEQYF. The CDR3 DNA follows: TGTGCCAGCAGTCCCACCGACAGACCCTACGAGCAGTACTTC.

The chain couples TRBV5-1 to TRBJ1-4; D possibly corresponds to TRBD1 (6 bases). There are 14 residues in the CDR3. Trimming left V 3 bases short and J 10 bases short, with 16 bases between. CDR1 and CDR2 from the germline V gene are SGHRS and YFSETQ. The DNA of the CDR3 is TGCGCCAGCAGCTATACAGGGAAACCTGCAAAACTGTTTTTT. Amino acid sequence: CASSYTGKPAKLFF.

The CDR3 loop is CSVSGGETQYF. The DNA for the CDR3 is TGCAGTGTTTCTGGGGGGGAGACCCAGTACTTC. This chain uses TRBV20-1 with TRBJ2-5, with D perhaps TRBD2 (6 bases). In germline, CDR1 is DFQATT, CDR2 SNEGSKA (reference sequence). Between the trimmed V and J ends, which lost 7 bases and 5 bases, there was a span of 11 bases. The CDR3 covers 11 residues.

The rearrangement links TRBV19 to TRBJ1-5; 7 bases map to TRBD1. Germline V gene data show CDR1 as LNHDA and CDR2 as SQIVND (reference sequence). V lost 7 bases, J lost 1 base, and 10 bases stayed unmatched. The CDR3 covers 16 residues. The CDR3, as DNA: TGTGCCAGTAACGATCCGGGACAGTACAGCAATCAGCCCCAGCATTTT. Protein product: CASNDPGQYSNQPQHF.

CDR3 loop: CASSQYSSSGNTIYF. In DNA form, the CDR3 reads TGTGCCAGCAGTCAATACAGCAGCTCTGGAAACACCATATATTTT. J is TRBJ1-3 and V is TRBV6-2 or TRBV6-3; D gene uncertain. The CDR3 spans 15 residues. Trimming pared 5 bases from V and 0 bases from J, leaving 11 bases between. Germline loops: CDR1 MNHEY, CDR2 SVGEGT.

V gene TRBV2 combines with J gene TRBJ2-3, with D perhaps TRBD2 (5 bases). CDR1 is SNHLY, CDR2 FYNNEI, per germline. The ends were cut back, 3 bases at V and 3 bases at J, with 10 bases in the middle. This CDR3 spans 14 amino acids. The CDR3 is CASSDREGTDTQYF. CDR3 sequence (DNA): TGTGCCAGCAGTGATCGGGAAGGGACAGATACGCAGTATTTT.

The chain is built from TRBV5-1 and TRBJ1-1, with 8 bases identical to TRBD1. V lost 3 bases, J lost 4 bases, and 8 bases stayed unmatched. The CDR3 loop spans 15 amino acids. Per the germline V gene, CDR1 is SGHRS and CDR2 is YFSETQ. CDR3 sequence reads: CASSSSTGAGTEAFF. The CDR3, as DNA: TGCGCCAGCAGCTCCTCGACAGGGGCCGGCACTGAAGCTTTCTTT.

The rearrangement links TRBV15 to TRBJ1-3; no definite D call. Germline V gene data show CDR1 as LNHNV and CDR2 as YYDKDF (reference sequence). Trimming shortened V by 2 bases and J by 0 bases, and 5 bases separated the two germline ends. The CDR3 has 14 residues. The CDR3 is CATSRQSSGNTIYF. CDR3 DNA: TGTGCCACCAGCAGACAGTCCTCTGGAAACACCATATATTTT.

The J gene is TRBJ2-1, the V gene TRBV4-1, with 8 bases aligning to TRBD2. Looked up from germline, CDR1 is MGHRA and CDR2 is YSYEKL. The CDR3 is 16 residues long. V trimming: 0 bases; J trimming: 4 bases; junction bases outside the gene matches: 5. The CDR3 DNA is TGCGCCAGCAGCCAAGATGGCGGGAGGCGTTACAATGAGCAGTTCTTC. Encoded protein: CASSQDGGRRYNEQFF.

This clone occurred a few times. The rearrangement uses TRBV5-1 and TRBJ2-2, with TRBD1 identical over 9 bases. The CDR3 runs to 14 residues. CDR1 SGHRS and CDR2 YFSETQ come from the germline V gene. V gave up 7 bases and J gave up 4 bases; unmatched junction bases: 5. The CDR3 coding sequence is TGCGCCAGCGGGCGGACAGGGGCCACCGGGGAGCTGTTTTTT. This translates into CASGRTGATGELFF. Full variable domain (remainder filled in from reference TRBV5-1 and TRBJ2-2): KAGVTQTPRYLIKTRGQQVTLSCSPISGHRSVSWYQQTPGQGLQFLFEYFSETQRNKGNFPGRFSGRQFSNSRSEMNVSTLELGDSALYLCASGRTGATGELFFGEGSRLTVL.

The chain employs TRBV10-3 and TRBJ2-5, with D hard to call. This CDR3 has 12 amino acids. Germline V gives CDR1 ENHRY, CDR2 SYGVKD. V was shortened by 5 bases and J by 5 bases, with 9 bases between the two germline ends. CDR3 residues: CAISYQRETQYF. CDR3 nucleotide sequence: TGTGCCATCAGTTACCAGAGGGAGACCCAGTACTTC.

The chain links TRBV2 to TRBJ1-2; TRBD1 is a possible D gene (5 bases). Germline CDR1 is SNHLY and CDR2 is FYNNEI. V lost 3 bases, J lost 0 bases, and 14 bases lay in between. The CDR3 has 16 amino acids. CDR3 sequence (DNA): TGTGCCAGCAGTGACAGGGCCTATCCTACTAACTATGGCTACACCTTC. Its protein product is CASSDRAYPTNYGYTF. The full variable domain, in which reference TRBV2 and TRBJ1-2 provide the parts outside the CDR3, is EPEVTQTPSHQVTQMGQEVILRCVPISNHLYFYWYRQILGQKVEFLVSFYNNEISEKSEIFDDQFSVERPDGSNFTLKIRSTKLEDSAMYFCASSDRAYPTNYGYTFGSGTRLTVV.